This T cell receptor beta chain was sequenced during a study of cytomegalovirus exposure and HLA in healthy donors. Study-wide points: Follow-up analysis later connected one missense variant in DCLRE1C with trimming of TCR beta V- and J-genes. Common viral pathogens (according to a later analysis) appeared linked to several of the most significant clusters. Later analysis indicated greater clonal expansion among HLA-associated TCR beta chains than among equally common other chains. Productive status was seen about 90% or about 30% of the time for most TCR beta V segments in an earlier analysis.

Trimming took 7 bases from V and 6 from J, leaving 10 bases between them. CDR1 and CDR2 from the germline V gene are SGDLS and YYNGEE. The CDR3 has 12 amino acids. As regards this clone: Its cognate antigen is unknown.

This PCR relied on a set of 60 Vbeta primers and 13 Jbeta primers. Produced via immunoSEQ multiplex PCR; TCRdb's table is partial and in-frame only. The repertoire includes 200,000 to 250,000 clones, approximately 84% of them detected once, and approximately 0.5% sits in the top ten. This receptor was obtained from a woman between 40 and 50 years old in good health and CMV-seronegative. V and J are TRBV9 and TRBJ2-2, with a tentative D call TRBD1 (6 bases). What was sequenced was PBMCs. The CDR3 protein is CASQGFPGELFF. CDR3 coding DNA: TGTGCCAGCCAGGGGTTCCCCGGGGAGCTGTTTTTT.